This T cell receptor beta chain was retrieved from a study of blood T cell repertoires in COVID-19 (dated by TCRdb to 2018 to 2021). Notes on the research overall: Samples covering the acute and convalescent phases of COVID-19 were provided by collaborators in the United States, Italy and Spain. The prospective study material was composed of cDNA or gDNA derived from T cells, B-cell-depleted T cells, or PBMCs. Deeply sampled blood TCRbeta repertoires from subjects exposed to, actively infected with, or recovered from COVID-19 were included in the dataset. The repertoires were released in a freely available public database intended as a resource for research on the immune response to SARS-CoV-2. Samples came from the ongoing ImmuneRACE study (first 160 participants) plus 1,254 subjects from 6 global collaborators. A de-identified subject ID, COVID-19 status, age in years and sex were almost always included in the sample metadata. HLA class I and class II types, where available, came from metadata supplied by the sample provider rather than from assay-based typing.

CDR1 and CDR2, per the germline V gene, are SNHLY and FYNNEI. The CDR3 runs 14 amino acids, cysteine and phenylalanine included. Only CDR3 DNA remains: 42 bases, in frame from the first base. The V and J ends are trimmed by 6 bases and 3 bases, leaving 12 bases between them. Collaborating institutions collected whole blood in K2EDTA tubes following their own protocols. For TCRbeta analysis, collaborators shipped samples as frozen whole blood, isolated PBMCs, or DNA extracted from either of those sample types. On this clone: Its antigen target is currently unknown. Per-base quality was not reported, and no clone a single base away is much larger than it.

What the work shows at the level of the full study, not this receptor alone: Clinical and demographic metadata were provided uncurated, with the amount varying by source and participant.

TCRbeta CDR3 regions were amplified from genomic DNA by means of the immunoSEQ Assay, a bias-controlled multiplex PCR. The paper's processing steps were these. The number of nucleated cells in each sample was estimated from the amplification of reference gene primers within the assay. Sequence reads were collapsed and filtered to measure the absolute abundance of every unique TCRbeta CDR3 rearrangement. For each sample, productive Simpson clonality was calculated as the square root of Simpson's diversity index over productive rearrangements. Sourced from immuneACCESS, this table was stored by TCRdb with only in-frame sequences that have V and J called. A share of the clones is absent; for the studies checked, an unresolved V gene accounts for under half, and the remainder has no known explanation. D and trimming come from the DNA, and the V and J calls and clone size come from that table. For this sample the table gives around 260,000 clones, of which around 89% were detected only once. The ten largest clones take up 0.75% to 0.9% of the sample.

This sequence uses TRBV2 and TRBJ1-3; no confident D gene assignment can be made. Sequencing used peripheral blood. The sequence was obtained from a man aged 30-40 years with acute or convalescent COVID-19. The CDR3 here reads CASSFKNSGNTIYF. The nucleotide sequence is TGTGCCAGCAGCTTCAAAAATAGTGGAAACACCATATATTTT.